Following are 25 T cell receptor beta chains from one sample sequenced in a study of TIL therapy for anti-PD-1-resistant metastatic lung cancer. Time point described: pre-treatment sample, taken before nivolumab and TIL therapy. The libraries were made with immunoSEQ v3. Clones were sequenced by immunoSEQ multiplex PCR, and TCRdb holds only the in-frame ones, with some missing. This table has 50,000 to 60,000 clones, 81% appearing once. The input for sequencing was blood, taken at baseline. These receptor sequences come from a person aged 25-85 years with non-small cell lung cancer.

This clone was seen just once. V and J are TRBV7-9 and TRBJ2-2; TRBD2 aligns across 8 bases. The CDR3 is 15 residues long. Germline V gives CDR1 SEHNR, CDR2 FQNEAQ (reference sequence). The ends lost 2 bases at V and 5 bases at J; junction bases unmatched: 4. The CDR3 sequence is CASSLLAGKTGELFF. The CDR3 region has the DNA TGTGCCAGCAGCTTATTAGCGGGGAAAACCGGGGAGCTGTTTTTT.

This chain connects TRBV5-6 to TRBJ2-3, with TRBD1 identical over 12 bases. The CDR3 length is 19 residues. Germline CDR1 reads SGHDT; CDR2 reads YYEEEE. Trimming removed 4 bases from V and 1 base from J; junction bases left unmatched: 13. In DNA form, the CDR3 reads TGTGCCAGCAGCCCCTCCCCGGGACAGGGGGCGCGGGGCACAGATACGCAGTATTTT. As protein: CASSPSPGQGARGTDTQYF.

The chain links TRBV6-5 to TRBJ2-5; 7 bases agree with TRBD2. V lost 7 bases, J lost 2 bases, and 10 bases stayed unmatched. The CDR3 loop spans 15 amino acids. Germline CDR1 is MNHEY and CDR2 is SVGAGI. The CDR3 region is CASNPSGTAQETQYF. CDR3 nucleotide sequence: TGTGCCAGCAACCCTAGCGGCACAGCACAAGAGACCCAGTACTTC.

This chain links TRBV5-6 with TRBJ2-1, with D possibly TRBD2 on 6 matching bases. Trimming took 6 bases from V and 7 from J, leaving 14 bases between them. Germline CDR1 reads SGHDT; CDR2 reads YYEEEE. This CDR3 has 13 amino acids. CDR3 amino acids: CASKEGSENEQFF. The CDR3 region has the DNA TGTGCCAGCAAGGAGGGGAGTGAGAATGAGCAGTTCTTC. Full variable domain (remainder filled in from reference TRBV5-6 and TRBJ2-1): DAGVTQSPTHLIKTRGQQVTLRCSPKSGHDTVSWYQQALGQGPQFIFQYYEEEERQRGNFPDRFSGHQFPNYSSELNVNALLLGDSALYLCASKEGSENEQFFGPGTRLTVL.

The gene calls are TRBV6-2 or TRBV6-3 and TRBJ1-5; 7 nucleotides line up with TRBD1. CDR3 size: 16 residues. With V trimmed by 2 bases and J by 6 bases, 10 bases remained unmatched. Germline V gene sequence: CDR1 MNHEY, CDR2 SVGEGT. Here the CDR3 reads CASSYGGRGLSQPQHF. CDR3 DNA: TGTGCCAGCAGTTACGGCGGCAGGGGGTTGAGTCAGCCCCAGCATTTT.

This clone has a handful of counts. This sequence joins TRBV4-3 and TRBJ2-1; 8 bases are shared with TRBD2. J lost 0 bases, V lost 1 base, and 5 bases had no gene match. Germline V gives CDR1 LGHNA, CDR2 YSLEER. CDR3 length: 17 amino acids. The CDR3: CASSQVAGGVSYNEQFF. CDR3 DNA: TGCGCCAGCAGCCAAGTGGCCGGGGGGGTCTCCTACAATGAGCAGTTCTTC.

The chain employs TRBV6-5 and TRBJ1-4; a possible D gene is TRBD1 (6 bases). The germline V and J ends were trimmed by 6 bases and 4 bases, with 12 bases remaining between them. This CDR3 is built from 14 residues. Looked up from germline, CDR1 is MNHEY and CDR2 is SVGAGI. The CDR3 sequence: CASRGGAFNEKLFF. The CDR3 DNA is TGTGCCAGCAGGGGGGGGGCATTTAATGAAAAACTGTTTTTT.

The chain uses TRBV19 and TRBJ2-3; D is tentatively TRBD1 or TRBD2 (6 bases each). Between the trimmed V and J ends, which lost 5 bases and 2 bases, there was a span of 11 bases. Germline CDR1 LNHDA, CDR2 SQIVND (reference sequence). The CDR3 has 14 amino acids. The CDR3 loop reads CASSWGAPTDTQYF. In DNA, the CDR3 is TGTGCCAGTAGTTGGGGGGCTCCCACAGATACGCAGTATTTT.

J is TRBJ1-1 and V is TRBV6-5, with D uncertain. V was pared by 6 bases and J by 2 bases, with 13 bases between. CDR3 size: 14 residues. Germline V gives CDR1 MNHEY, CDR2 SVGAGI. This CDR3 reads CASSPGLLNTEAFF. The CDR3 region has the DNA TGTGCCAGCAGCCCAGGACTGCTCAACACTGAAGCTTTCTTT.

The CDR3 reads CASSPPLAGAGQYF. In nucleotides, the CDR3 is TGTGCCAGCAGCCCCCCCCTAGCGGGGGCAGGGCAGTATTTT. The genes are TRBV28 and TRBJ2-3, with 10 bases aligning to TRBD2. V dropped 6 bases and J dropped 11; count of bases not matched to a gene: 11. The CDR3 is 14 residues long. CDR1 and CDR2 (germline): MDHEN, SYDVKM. Complete variable domain (other parts from reference TRBV28 and TRBJ2-3): DVKVTQSSRYLVKRTGEKVFLECVQDMDHENMFWYRQDPGLGLRLIYFSYDVKMKEKGDIPEGYSVSREKKERFSLILESASTNQTSMYLCASSPPLAGAGQYFGPGTRLTVL.

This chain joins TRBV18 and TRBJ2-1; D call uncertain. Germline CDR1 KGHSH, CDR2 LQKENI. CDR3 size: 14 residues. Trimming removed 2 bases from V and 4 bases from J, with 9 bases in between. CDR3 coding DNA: TGTGCCAGCTCACCAGAGCTGGTGTACAATGAGCAGTTCTTC. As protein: CASSPELVYNEQFF.

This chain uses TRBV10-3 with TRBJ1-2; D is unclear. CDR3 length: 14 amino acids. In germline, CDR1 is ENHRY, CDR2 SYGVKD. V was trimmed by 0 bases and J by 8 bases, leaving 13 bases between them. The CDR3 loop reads CAISESGRMEGYTF. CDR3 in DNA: TGTGCCATCAGTGAGTCGGGCCGGATGGAAGGCTACACCTTC.

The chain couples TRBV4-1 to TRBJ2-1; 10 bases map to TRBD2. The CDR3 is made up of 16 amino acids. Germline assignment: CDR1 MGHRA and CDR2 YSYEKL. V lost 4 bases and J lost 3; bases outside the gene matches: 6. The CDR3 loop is CASSPRSGGGYNEQFF. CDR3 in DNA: TGCGCCAGCAGCCCCAGAAGCGGGGGGGGCTACAATGAGCAGTTCTTC.

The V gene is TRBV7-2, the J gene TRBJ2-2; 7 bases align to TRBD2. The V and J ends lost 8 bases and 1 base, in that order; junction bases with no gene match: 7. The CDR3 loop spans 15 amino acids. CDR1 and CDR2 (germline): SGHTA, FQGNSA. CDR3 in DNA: TGTGCCAGCCTTGCGGGGGTTAAGAACACCGGGGAGCTGTTTTTT. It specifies CASLAGVKNTGELFF.

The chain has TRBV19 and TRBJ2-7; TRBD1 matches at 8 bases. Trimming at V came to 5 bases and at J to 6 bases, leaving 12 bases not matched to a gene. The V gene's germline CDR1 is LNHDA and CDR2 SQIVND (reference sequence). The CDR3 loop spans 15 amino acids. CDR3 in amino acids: CASSRRTGQDGEQYF. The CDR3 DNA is TGTGCCAGTAGTCGTAGGACAGGGCAAGACGGCGAGCAGTACTTC.

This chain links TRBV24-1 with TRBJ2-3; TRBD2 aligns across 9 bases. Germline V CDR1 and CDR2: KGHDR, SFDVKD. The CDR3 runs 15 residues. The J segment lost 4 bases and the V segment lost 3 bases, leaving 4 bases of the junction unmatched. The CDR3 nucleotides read TGTGCCACCAGTGATCCGCGGGGGGGGTCAGATACGCAGTATTTT. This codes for CATSDPRGGSDTQYF.

CDR3 amino acids: CASSIMRGETQYF. The CDR3 region has the DNA TGTGCCAGTAGTATAATGAGGGGTGAGACCCAGTACTTC. The chain has TRBV19 and TRBJ2-5, with D possibly called TRBD1 or TRBD2 (5 bases each). Germline assignment: CDR1 LNHDA and CDR2 SQIVND (reference sequence). V lost 2 bases to trimming and J lost 5 bases, with 9 bases between them. The CDR3 length is 13 residues.

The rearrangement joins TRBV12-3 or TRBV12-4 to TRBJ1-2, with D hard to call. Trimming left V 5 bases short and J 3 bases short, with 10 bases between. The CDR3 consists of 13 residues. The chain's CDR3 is CASSPRPYYGYTF. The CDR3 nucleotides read TGTGCCAGCAGTCCACGACCATACTATGGCTACACCTTC.

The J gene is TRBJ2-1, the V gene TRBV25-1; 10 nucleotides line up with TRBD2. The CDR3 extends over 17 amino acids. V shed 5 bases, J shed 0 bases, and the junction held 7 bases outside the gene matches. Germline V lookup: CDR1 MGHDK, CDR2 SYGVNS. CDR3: CASSKREGSLSYNEQFF. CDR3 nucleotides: TGTGCCAGCAGTAAGCGGGAGGGTTCGCTCTCCTACAATGAGCAGTTCTTC.

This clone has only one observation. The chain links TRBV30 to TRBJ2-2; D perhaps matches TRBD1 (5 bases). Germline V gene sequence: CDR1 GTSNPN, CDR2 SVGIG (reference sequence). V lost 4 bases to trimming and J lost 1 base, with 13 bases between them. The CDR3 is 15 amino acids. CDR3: CAWNPGLMNTGELFF. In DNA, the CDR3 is TGTGCCTGGAATCCAGGGTTGATGAACACCGGGGAGCTGTTTTTT.

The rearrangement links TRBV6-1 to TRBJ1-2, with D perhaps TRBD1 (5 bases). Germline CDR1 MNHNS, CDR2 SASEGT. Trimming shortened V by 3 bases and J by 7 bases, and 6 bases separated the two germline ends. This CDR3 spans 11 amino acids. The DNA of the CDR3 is TGTGCCAGCAGTGACAGGGTTGGCTACACCTTC. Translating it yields CASSDRVGYTF.

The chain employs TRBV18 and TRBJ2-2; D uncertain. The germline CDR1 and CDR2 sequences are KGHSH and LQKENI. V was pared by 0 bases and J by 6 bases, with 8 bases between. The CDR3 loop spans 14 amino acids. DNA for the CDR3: TGTGCCAGCTCACCACCCAGCAAGGCCGGGGAGCTGTTTTTT. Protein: CASSPPSKAGELFF.

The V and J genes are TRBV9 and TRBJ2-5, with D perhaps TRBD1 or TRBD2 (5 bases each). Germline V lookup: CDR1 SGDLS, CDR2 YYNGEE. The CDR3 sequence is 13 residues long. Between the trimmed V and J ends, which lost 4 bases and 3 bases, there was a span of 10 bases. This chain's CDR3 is CASSLRGEETQYF. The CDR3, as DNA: TGTGCCAGCAGCTTACGAGGGGAAGAGACCCAGTACTTC.

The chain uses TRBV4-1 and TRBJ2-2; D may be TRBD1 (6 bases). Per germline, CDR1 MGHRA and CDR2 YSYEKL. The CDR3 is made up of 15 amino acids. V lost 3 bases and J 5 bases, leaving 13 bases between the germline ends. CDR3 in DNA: TGCGCCAGCAGCCAGCTCAGGGGCCGGACCGGGGAGCTGTTTTTT. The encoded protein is CASSQLRGRTGELFF.

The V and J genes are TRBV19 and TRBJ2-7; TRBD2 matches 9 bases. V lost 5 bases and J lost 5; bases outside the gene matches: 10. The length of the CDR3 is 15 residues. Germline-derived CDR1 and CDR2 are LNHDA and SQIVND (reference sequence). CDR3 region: CASSDASGKSHEQYF. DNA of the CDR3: TGTGCCAGTAGTGACGCTAGCGGGAAATCCCACGAGCAGTACTTC.